This TCR beta chain was profiled in a study of regulatory T cells in long-lasting Graves disease. Many counts were recorded for this clonotype. For TCR beta, libraries came from iRepertoire HTBI primers and Arm-PCR of CDR3 regions. TCRdb analysed the multiplex PCR reads with MiXCR anew, one entry per CDR3 protein. The top ten clones hold approximately 21% of a sample with 300,000 to 450,000 distinct CDR3 sequences, around 15% of them seen once. Germline V lookup: CDR1 LGHNT, CDR2 FRNRAP. The CDR3 runs to 15 residues. V lost 2 bases to trimming and J lost 0 bases, with 8 bases between them. As for time point: newly diagnosed GD, antithyroid drugs for less than 3 months. After RNA was extracted from PBMCs, the TCR library was made from it.

The clonotype comes from a female donor with Graves disease. The sample was peripheral blood mononuclear cells (PBMCs), taken at new diagnosis, from a patient treated with antithyroid drugs. The J gene is TRBJ2-1, the V gene TRBV12-5, with unresolved D. The DNA for the CDR3 is TGTGCTAGTGGTTTGATAGTTAGCTCCTACAATGAGCAGTTCTTC. Translation gives CASGLIVSSYNEQFF.